The rows below give T cell receptor beta chains drawn from one sample of a study of blood T cell repertoires in COVID-19. Using immunoSEQ multiplex PCR, the repertoire was profiled, and TCRdb retains in-frame clones only, with some absent. The table lists some 270,000 clones, approximately 90% of them singletons. Source material: PBMCs or T cells enriched from blood (not recorded which). The origin of the receptors is a man between 35 and 55 years old who had been exposed to COVID-19. Both conserved end residues are part of each CDR3. D genes are given only for firm matches. Size is omitted from some rows. Given values are once, few, many or a class for expanded clones.

D gene	V gene	J gene	clone size	CDR3 DNA	CDR3 protein
TRBD2	TRBV3-1/TRBV3-2	TRBJ2-5	NA	TGTGCCAGCAGCCATGACCTAGCGGTAGAGACCCAGTACTTC	CASSHDLAVETQYF
NA	TRBV28	TRBJ1-1	NA	TGTGCCAGCAGTCTCCTAGGCTCCTTGAACACTGAAGCTTTCTTT	CASSLLGSLNTEAFF
NA	TRBV10-3	TRBJ2-1	NA	TGTGCCATCAGTGTCGACTACCCCTCGCTCAGCGATGAGCAGTTCTTC	CAISVDYPSLSDEQFF
TRBD2	TRBV12-5	TRBJ2-1	NA	TGTGCTAGTGGTTTTAGCGGGGGCCCCAATGAGCAGTTCTTC	CASGFSGGPNEQFF
NA	TRBV7-2	TRBJ2-5	NA	TGTGCCAGCAGCGAAGAGGCCATAACTGGGGAGACCCAGTACTTC	CASSEEAITGETQYF
TRBD1	TRBV7-2	TRBJ1-4	few	TGTGCCAGCAGCTTATGGACAGGGTTCAGTGAAAAACTGTTTTTT	CASSLWTGFSEKLFF
NA	TRBV19	TRBJ2-1	NA	TGTGCCAGTAGTATCCTGGGGAGGGGGGGAAATGAGCAGTTCTTC	CASSILGRGGNEQFF
NA	TRBV6-5	TRBJ2-7	NA	TGTGCCAGCAGACACGACAGAGAGCAGTACTTC	CASRHDREQYF
NA	TRBV5-4	TRBJ2-3	NA	TGTGCCAGCAGCTTGGGGGAGGGGGGTTCTAGCACAGATACGCAGTATTTT	CASSLGEGGSSTDTQYF
NA	TRBV28	TRBJ2-3	NA	TGTGCCAGCAGGGAGGTTGAAGATACGCAGTATTTT	CASREVEDTQYF
NA	TRBV27	TRBJ1-2	NA	TGTGCCAGCACCCAAGTTTCAACAGGGACTAACTATGGCTACACCTTC	CASTQVSTGTNYGYTF
NA	TRBV5-1	TRBJ2-7	NA	TGCGCCAGCAGCTTGGACCCAGGATTCAACGAGCAGTACTTC	CASSLDPGFNEQYF
NA	TRBV5-1	TRBJ1-1	NA	TGCGCCAGCAGCGCGTGGGGGCTCGAAGCTTTCTTT	CASSAWGLEAFF
TRBD1	TRBV9	TRBJ1-1	NA	TGTGCCAGCAGCGCACGGGACAGGCCTGAAGCTTTCTTT	CASSARDRPEAFF
NA	TRBV28	TRBJ2-5	NA	TGTGCCAGCAGTTTAGTTTGGGGGGTTGAGACCCAGTACTTC	CASSLVWGVETQYF
TRBD1	TRBV15	TRBJ1-1	NA	TGTGCCACCAGGGGACAGGTAAACACTGAAGCTTTCTTT	CATRGQVNTEAFF
NA	TRBV30	TRBJ1-5	NA	TGTGCCTGGAGTGCAGGGCTTCAGCCCCAGCATTTT	CAWSAGLQPQHF
NA	TRBV10-2	TRBJ2-5	NA	TGCGCCAGCCGGGACTCCGGGACCCAGTACTTC	CASRDSGTQYF
TRBD2	TRBV28	TRBJ2-1	NA	TGTGCCAGCAGTTTCCATAGCGGGAGAGATCCGTTCTTC	CASSFHSGRDPFF
TRBD1	TRBV4-2	TRBJ1-2	NA	TGTGCCAGCAGCCATAACGGGGACAGGCTCTGGAAGGGCTACACCTTC	CASSHNGDRLWKGYTF
TRBD1	TRBV18	TRBJ2-7	NA	TGTGCCAGCTCACCGACAGGGGTCGAGCAGTACTTC	CASSPTGVEQYF
NA	TRBV12-5	TRBJ2-7	NA	TGTGCTAGTGGTTTTACCGGGGATGGCTACGAGCAGTACTTC	CASGFTGDGYEQYF
TRBD2	TRBV27	TRBJ2-7	NA	TGTGCCAGCAGCCTAATAGCGGGCCAGACCCAGAGCTCCTACGAGCAGTACTTC	CASSLIAGQTQSSYEQYF
NA	TRBV30	TRBJ2-1	NA	TGTGCCTGGAGTCCGTCCTACAATGAGCAGTTCTTC	CAWSPSYNEQFF
TRBD1	TRBV3-1/TRBV3-2	TRBJ2-3	NA	TGTGCCAGCAGCCCACGTTACAGGGGGCAAGATACGCAGTATTTT	CASSPRYRGQDTQYF
NA	TRBV7-2	TRBJ1-2	NA	TGTGCCAGCAGCTTATGGGGGGTTCTTGGCTACACCTTC	CASSLWGVLGYTF
NA	TRBV11-2	TRBJ2-1	NA	TGTGCCAGCAGCTCCTATGGGGACTCAAACAATGAGCAGTTCTTC	CASSSYGDSNNEQFF
TRBD1	TRBV5-1	TRBJ2-6	NA	TGCGCCAGCAGCGGCACCGGGACAGGGGTTGATGGGGCCAACGTCCTGACTTTC	CASSGTGTGVDGANVLTF
TRBD1	TRBV29-1	TRBJ2-3	NA	TGCAGCGTTGGCGGGACAGGGGGCTCCGCAGATACGCAGTATTTT	CSVGGTGGSADTQYF
TRBD1	TRBV6-2/TRBV6-3	TRBJ1-4	NA	TGTGCCAGCAGCTCCACCCGGACAGGGGAAGATCGACTTAATGAAAAACTGTTTTTT	CASSSTRTGEDRLNEKLFF
NA	TRBV28	TRBJ1-2	once	TGTGCCAGCAGCTCTAACTATGGCTACACCTTC	CASSSNYGYTF
TRBD1	TRBV27	TRBJ1-2	NA	TGTGCCAGCAGTTTATCACAGGGGTTCGGTGGCTACACCTTC	CASSLSQGFGGYTF
NA	TRBV28	TRBJ1-1	NA	TGTGCCAGCAAAATGTCAGGGGACACTGAAGCTTTCTTT	CASKMSGDTEAFF
NA	TRBV19	TRBJ1-1	NA	TGTGCCAGTAGTCGCCGACAGGAACACACTGAAGCTTTCTTT	CASSRRQEHTEAFF
TRBD2	TRBV2	TRBJ2-3	NA	TGTGCCAGCAGTGGGACTAGCGGGAGGGCAGATACGCAGTATTTT	CASSGTSGRADTQYF
TRBD1	TRBV13	TRBJ2-7	NA	TGTGCCAGCAGAGCCGGGACAGGGTTCCACGAGCAGTACTTC	CASRAGTGFHEQYF
NA	TRBV6-5	TRBJ2-7	NA	TGTGCCAGCAGAAGGGGGGGGTACGAGCAGTACTTC	CASRRGGYEQYF
NA	TRBV2	TRBJ2-5	NA	TGTGCCAGCACCTTTGGAAGATCTAGCGTAGAGACCCAGTACTTC	CASTFGRSSVETQYF
TRBD1	TRBV13	TRBJ2-7	NA	TGTGCCAGCAGCCCCAGACAGGGGCGGGACGAGCAGTACTTC	CASSPRQGRDEQYF
NA	TRBV28	TRBJ2-3	NA	TGTGCCAGCAGTCCCCGCCTACGGGGAACCAGTTCCCTTAGCACAGATACGCAGTATTTT	CASSPRLRGTSSLSTDTQYF
NA	TRBV28	TRBJ1-2	NA	TGTGCCAGCAGTTCCTTTAACAGTAACTATGGCTACACCTTC	CASSSFNSNYGYTF
TRBD1	TRBV27	TRBJ1-5	NA	TGTGCCAGCAGTTTGACAGGGGGCAATCAGCCCCAGCATTTT	CASSLTGGNQPQHF
NA	TRBV27	TRBJ2-1	NA	TGTGCCAGCAGTTACGGGGTAATCCGCCCCAATGAGCAGTTCTTC	CASSYGVIRPNEQFF
NA	TRBV6-5	TRBJ1-3	NA	TGTGCCAGCTTGCGACAGGCCTCTGGAAACACCATATATTTT	CASLRQASGNTIYF
NA	TRBV18	TRBJ2-1	NA	TGTGCCAGCTCACTCTCGGACAGCACCTACAATGAGCAGTTCTTC	CASSLSDSTYNEQFF
NA	TRBV5-6	TRBJ1-6	once	TGTGCCAGCAGTCTTAAACTGGACAGTCATAATGATTCACCCCTCCACTTT	CASSLKLDSHNDSPLHF
NA	TRBV6-2/TRBV6-3	TRBJ2-5	NA	TGTGCCAGCAGTTACTCGATAAGCCAACCTCAAGAGACCCAGTACTTC	CASSYSISQPQETQYF